Described below is a single T cell receptor (beta chain) sequence and its context. The sample is drawn from a study of blood T cell repertoires in COVID-19. Study-level information: Spain, Italy and the United States supplied samples that represented acute and convalescent COVID-19.

The CDR3 runs 12 residues. With 3 bases removed from V and 2 bases from J, the gap between germline ends came to 5 bases. Methods used by the authors: Amplified reference gene primers provided the basis for estimating nucleated cell counts. Libraries were prepared by immunoSEQ multiplex PCR; TCRdb keeps only in-frame clonotypes and omits some of them. The V and J calls and the clone size are those of that table, but D and trimming were determined from the DNA. Here the sample spans 200,000 or so clones, about 90% being singletons. The gene calls are TRBV12-3 or TRBV12-4 and TRBJ2-7, with a weak D call TRBD2 (5 bases). Sample: peripheral blood. The sequence derives from a woman between 45 and 60 years old with acute or convalescent COVID-19. Written as DNA, the CDR3 is TGTGCCAGCAGTTTCGGGACCTACGAGCAGTACTTC. Translated: CASSFGTYEQYF.